This paragraph reports one T cell receptor (beta chain). Its specificity is unknown. The data originate from a study of T cell responses to AZD1222 COVID-19 vaccine. Study-level findings and limits: Increases in Spike-specific TCR breadth and depth were seen after two AZD1222 doses. Most donors were white British, females outnumbered males, and clonal diversity was possibly underestimated.

Clones were sequenced by immunoSEQ multiplex PCR, and TCRdb holds only the in-frame ones, with some missing. The sample includes some 100,000 clones, around 84% of them seen just once. After removal of 6 bases from V and 2 bases from J, the junction contained 7 bases not matched to a gene. The CDR3 has 15 amino acids. Germline V lookup: CDR1 MDHEN, CDR2 SYDVKM. This chain uses TRBV28 with TRBJ2-7, with TRBD1 matching over 10 bases. Sequences were derived from peripheral blood, sampled on day 0 of AZD1222 vaccination. The origin of this receptor is an adult in good health. Here the CDR3 DNA reads TGTGCCAGCAGATCACCCGGGACAGGGGCCTACGAGCAGTACTTC. Translation: CASRSPGTGAYEQYF.